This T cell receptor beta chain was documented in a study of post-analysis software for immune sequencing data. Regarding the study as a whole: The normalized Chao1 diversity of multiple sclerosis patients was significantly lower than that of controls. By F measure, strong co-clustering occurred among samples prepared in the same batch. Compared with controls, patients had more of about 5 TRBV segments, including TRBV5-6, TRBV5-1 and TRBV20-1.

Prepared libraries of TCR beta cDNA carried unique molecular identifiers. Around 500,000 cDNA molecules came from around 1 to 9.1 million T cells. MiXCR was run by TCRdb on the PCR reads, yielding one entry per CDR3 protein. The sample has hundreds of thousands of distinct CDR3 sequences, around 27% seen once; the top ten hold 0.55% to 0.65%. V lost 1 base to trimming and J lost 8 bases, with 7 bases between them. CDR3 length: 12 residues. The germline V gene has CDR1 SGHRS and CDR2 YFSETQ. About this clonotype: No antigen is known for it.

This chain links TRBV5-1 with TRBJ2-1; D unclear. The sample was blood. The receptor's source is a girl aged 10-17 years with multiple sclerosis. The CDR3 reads CASSLSVDEQFF. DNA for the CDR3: TGCGCCAGCAGCTTGTCGGTGGATGAGCAGTTCTTC.